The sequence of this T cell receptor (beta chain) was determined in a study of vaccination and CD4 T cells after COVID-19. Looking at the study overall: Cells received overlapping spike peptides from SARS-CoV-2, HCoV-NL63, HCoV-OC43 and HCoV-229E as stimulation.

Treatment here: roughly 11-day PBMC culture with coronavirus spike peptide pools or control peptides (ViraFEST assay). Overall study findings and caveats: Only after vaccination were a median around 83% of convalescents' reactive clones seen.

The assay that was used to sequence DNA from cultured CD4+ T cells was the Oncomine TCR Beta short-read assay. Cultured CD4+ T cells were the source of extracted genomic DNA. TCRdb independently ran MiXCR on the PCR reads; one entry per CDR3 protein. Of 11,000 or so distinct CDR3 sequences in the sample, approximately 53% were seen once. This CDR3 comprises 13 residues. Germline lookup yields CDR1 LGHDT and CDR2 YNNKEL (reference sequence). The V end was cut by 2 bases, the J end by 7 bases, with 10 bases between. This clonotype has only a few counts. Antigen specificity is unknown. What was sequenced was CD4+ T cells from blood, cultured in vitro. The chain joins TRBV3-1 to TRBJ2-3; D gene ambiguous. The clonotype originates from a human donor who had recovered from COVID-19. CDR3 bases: TGTGCCAGCAGCCAATCGAATGGGAATACGCAGTATTTT. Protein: CASSQSNGNTQYF.